This record looks at one T cell receptor (beta chain) sequence and its context. This specimen comes from a study of blood T cell repertoires in COVID-19. The germline V gene encodes CDR1 SGDLS and CDR2 YYNGEE. V lost 3 bases, J lost 4 bases, and 15 bases stayed unmatched. The CDR3 has 18 residues. The authors' processing: Reference gene primer amplification in the assay estimated nucleated cell counts. This table comes from immunoSEQ multiplex PCR, and its TCRdb copy is limited to in-frame clones, with some not included. The D gene and trimming were derived from the DNA, and the V and J assignments and clone size from that table. The profile covers around 240,000 clones, with approximately 84% appearing a single time and 1.5% to 2% taken by the ten largest.

The genes are TRBV9 and TRBJ1-3, with TRBD1 matching 8 bases. This receptor was taken from a woman of 80 years or more with acute or convalescent COVID-19. Source material: peripheral blood. CDR3 in amino acids: CASSAQGVPPGGGNTIYF. As DNA, the CDR3 is TGTGCCAGCAGCGCACAGGGGGTCCCGCCCGGTGGAGGAAACACCATATATTTT.